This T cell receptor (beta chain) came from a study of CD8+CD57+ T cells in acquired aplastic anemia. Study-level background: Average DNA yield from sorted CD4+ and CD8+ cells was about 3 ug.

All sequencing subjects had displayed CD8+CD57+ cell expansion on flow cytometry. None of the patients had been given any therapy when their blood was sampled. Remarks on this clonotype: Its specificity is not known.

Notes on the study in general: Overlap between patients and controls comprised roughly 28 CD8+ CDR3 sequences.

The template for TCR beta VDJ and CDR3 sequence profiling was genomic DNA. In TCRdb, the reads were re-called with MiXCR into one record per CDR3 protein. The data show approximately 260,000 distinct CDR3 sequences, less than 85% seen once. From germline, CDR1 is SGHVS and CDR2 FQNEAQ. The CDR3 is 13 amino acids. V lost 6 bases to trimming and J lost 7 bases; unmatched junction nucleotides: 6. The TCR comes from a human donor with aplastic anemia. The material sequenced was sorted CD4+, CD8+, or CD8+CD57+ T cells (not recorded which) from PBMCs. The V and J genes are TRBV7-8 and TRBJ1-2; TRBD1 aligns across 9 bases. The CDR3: CASRKQGASGYTF. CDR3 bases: TGTGCCAGCAGAAAACAGGGGGCGTCTGGCTACACCTTC.